These T cell receptor beta chains were read from a single sample in a study of blood T cell repertoires in COVID-19. This table comes from immunoSEQ multiplex PCR, and its TCRdb copy is limited to in-frame clones, with some not included. The data show 200,000 to 250,000 clones, with 70% to 90% seen just once and less than 14% held by the top ten. The sequenced material came from PBMCs or T cells enriched from blood (not recorded which). The receptors derive from a young man who had recovered from COVID-19. The CDR3 runs from the conserved cysteine through the conserved F or W. Each record gives: J gene, clone size, V gene, D gene, CDR3 DNA, CDR3 protein. D genes are given only for firm matches. Size is omitted from some rows. Given values are once, few, many or a class for expanded clones.

>TRBJ1-5|NA|TRBV7-9|TRBD1
TGTGCCAGCAGCTTAATCTCTTCCAGGGGGGGCAATCAGCCCCAGCATTTT
CASSLISSRGGNQPQHF
>TRBJ1-4|NA|TRBV3-1/TRBV3-2|NA
TGTGCCAGCAGCCCGGGGGAGGGCTTTAGTGAAAAACTGTTTTTT
CASSPGEGFSEKLFF
>TRBJ2-1|NA|TRBV11-2|TRBD2
TGTGCCAGCAGCTTGGGGCGGGGGGCCAACAATGAGCAGTTCTTC
CASSLGRGANNEQFF
>TRBJ1-3|NA|TRBV4-2|TRBD1
TGTGCCAGCAGCCGGGGGTGGTCAGACAGGGGGCAGGGAAACACCATATATTTT
CASSRGWSDRGQGNTIYF
>TRBJ2-2|NA|TRBV30|NA
TGTGCCTGGGGGACTCAGAACACCGGGGAGCTGTTTTTT
CAWGTQNTGELFF
>TRBJ1-4|NA|TRBV7-9|TRBD1
TGTGCCAGCAGTAGGGCCCAGGGGGATGAAAAACTGTTTTTT
CASSRAQGDEKLFF
>TRBJ2-3|NA|TRBV29-1|NA
TGCAGCTTTGAAGAGGGGAGGACGGACTTCGGAAATACGCAGTATTTT
CSFEEGRTDFGNTQYF
>TRBJ2-1|NA|TRBV20-1|NA
TGCAGTCGGACTCTGTGGGAGCAGTTCTTC
CSRTLWEQFF
>TRBJ2-7|NA|TRBV10-1|NA
TGCGCCAGCAGTGACCAAGCTTTACCCTACGAGCAGTACTTC
CASSDQALPYEQYF
>TRBJ1-2|once|TRBV7-9|TRBD1
TGTGCCAGCACGCCAGGGGGTAACAATCGTGGCTACACCTTC
CASTPGGNNRGYTF
>TRBJ2-7|NA|TRBV6-5|NA
TGTGCCACTCAGCAGGGCTTAAGCTACGAGCAGTACTTC
CATQQGLSYEQYF
>TRBJ2-7|NA|TRBV2|TRBD2
TGTGCCAGCAGTGCGACTAGCGCCTCCTACGAGCAGTACTTC
CASSATSASYEQYF
>TRBJ1-2|NA|TRBV4-2|TRBD1
TGTGCCAGCAGCCAGCCGGGACAGGGTAGGGTGAACTATGGCTACACCTTC
CASSQPGQGRVNYGYTF